These 12 T cell receptor beta chains share one sample of origin, sequenced in a study of CD8 T cells in ankylosing spondylitis. One entry per CDR3 protein results from TCRdb running MiXCR on the 5' RACE reads. The sample holds roughly 180,000 distinct CDR3 sequences, 9.8% seen once. Material for sequencing was blood, either unsorted or a sorted T cell fraction (not recorded which). These receptors came from a female donor with ankylosing spondylitis or in good health (not recorded which).

The chain is built from TRBV9 and TRBJ2-2, with 8 bases aligning to TRBD1. This CDR3 region has 17 residues. CDR1 SGDLS and CDR2 YYNGEE come from the germline V gene. J lost 5 bases, V lost 0 bases, and 9 bases had no gene match. CDR3 DNA: TGTGCCAGCAGCGTAGCCCTAGGGACAGGTGGAACCGGGGAGCTGTTTTTT. It is translated as CASSVALGTGGTGELFF.

There are many counts of this clonotype. The chain carries TRBV4-3 and TRBJ2-1; D is possibly TRBD2 (6 bases). CDR1 LGHNA and CDR2 YSLEER come from the germline V gene. V lost 1 base and J lost 2, with 12 bases in between. The CDR3 runs 16 residues. The CDR3 region has the DNA TGCGCCAGCAGCCAAGCTGTAGCGGAACCCTACAATGAGCAGTTCTTC. Translating it yields CASSQAVAEPYNEQFF.

The chain has TRBV12-3 or TRBV12-4 and TRBJ2-7, with 7 positions matching TRBD1. Trimming at V came to 1 base and at J to 6 bases, leaving 3 bases not matched to a gene. This CDR3 has 13 residues. The CDR3 sequence is CASSLGRGLEQYF. CDR3 nucleotide sequence: TGTGCCAGCAGTTTAGGAAGGGGGCTCGAGCAGTACTTC.

The J gene is TRBJ2-1, the V gene TRBV9, with D possibly being TRBD1 (6 bases). The CDR3 covers 15 residues. Trimming shortened V by 0 bases and J by 4 bases, and 11 bases separated the two germline ends. The germline V gene encodes CDR1 SGDLS and CDR2 YYNGEE. CDR3 nucleotides: TGTGCCAGCAGCGTAGACAGGGCGGAATACAATGAGCAGTTCTTC. Its translation is CASSVDRAEYNEQFF.

The chain couples TRBV5-1 to TRBJ2-7; D may be TRBD1 or TRBD2 (5 bases each). CDR3 size: 16 residues. V lost 3 bases and J 0 bases, leaving 16 bases between the germline ends. The germline CDR1 and CDR2 sequences are SGHRS and YFSETQ. DNA for the CDR3: TGCGCCAGCAGCTCCGGGACCAAGGGTGTCTCCTACGAGCAGTACTTC. It codes for CASSSGTKGVSYEQYF. The whole variable domain, remainder taken from reference TRBV5-1 and TRBJ2-7, is KAGVTQTPRYLIKTRGQQVTLSCSPISGHRSVSWYQQTPGQGLQFLFEYFSETQRNKGNFPGRFSGRQFSNSRSEMNVSTLELGDSALYLCASSSGTKGVSYEQYFGPGTRLTVT.

This clonotype came up many times. CDR3 coding DNA: TGTGCCAGCGGGGGGGTAATGAACACTGAAGCTTTCTTT. It codes for CASGGVMNTEAFF. J is TRBJ1-1 and V is TRBV11-2; a possible D gene is TRBD1 (5 bases). Trimming removed 8 bases at V and 0 bases at J, with 10 bases between. CDR3 length: 13 residues. Germline values: CDR1 SGHAT, CDR2 FQNNGV.

The rearrangement links TRBV6-2 or TRBV6-3 to TRBJ2-3; the D gene could be TRBD1 or TRBD2 (5 bases each). With 0 bases removed from V and 8 bases from J, the gap between germline ends came to 15 bases. The CDR3 totals 15 residues. Germline CDR1 reads MNHEY; CDR2 reads SVGEGT. In DNA, the CDR3 is TGTGCCAGCAGTTACTCTGGTAGCGACAGAGGTACGCAGTATTTT. This gives the protein CASSYSGSDRGTQYF.

CDR3: CASSPTRGGGQNIQYF. DNA for the CDR3: TGTGCCAGCAGCCCCACTAGGGGGGGGGGCCAAAACATTCAGTACTTC. This chain joins TRBV7-9 and TRBJ2-4, with a possible D match to TRBD2 (7 bases). Germline CDR1 reads SEHNR; CDR2 reads FQNEAQ (reference sequence). The CDR3 extends over 16 amino acids. Trimming took off 5 bases at V and 5 bases at J, with 19 bases between the two ends.

The table lists this clonotype with many counts. V gene TRBV4-2 combines with J gene TRBJ2-1; no clear D gene. CDR1 and CDR2 (germline): LGHNA, YNFKEQ. The germline V and J ends were trimmed by 0 bases and 4 bases, with 4 bases remaining between them. This CDR3 is 13 amino acids long. The CDR3, as DNA: TGTGCCAGCAGCCAAGATCCATACAATGAGCAGTTCTTC. Protein sequence: CASSQDPYNEQFF.

In this sample, this clonotype turned up a few times. The genes are TRBV15 and TRBJ2-7; 8 positions match TRBD1. The CDR3 consists of 14 residues. Germline V gene data show CDR1 as LNHNV and CDR2 as YYDKDF (reference sequence). V lost 2 bases and J lost 3; bases outside the gene matches: 3. Here the CDR3 reads CATSRTGGGYEQYF. The CDR3 region has the DNA TGTGCCACCAGCAGAACAGGGGGAGGCTACGAGCAGTACTTC. The whole variable domain, remainder taken from reference TRBV15 and TRBJ2-7, is DAMVIQNPRYQVTQFGKPVTLSCSQTLNHNVMYWYQQKSSQAPKLLFHYYDKDFNNEADTPDNFQSRRPNTSFCFLDIRSPGLGDTAMYLCATSRTGGGYEQYFGPGTRLTVT.

V usage is TRBV28 and J usage is TRBJ1-5, with TRBD1 identical over 8 bases. The V gene end was trimmed by 6 bases and the J gene end by 2 bases; junction bases not matched to a gene: 6. The CDR3 runs to 15 residues. Germline loops: CDR1 MDHEN, CDR2 SYDVKM. The CDR3 DNA reads as TGTGCCAGCAGCCAGGTGGGACAGGGCAATCAGCCCCAGCATTTT. Translating it yields CASSQVGQGNQPQHF.

Concerning this clonotype itself: An end of the junction differs from the germline gene, which may be a read error. The chain uses TRBV7-6 and TRBJ2-1, with 13 bases aligning to TRBD2. Germline lookup yields CDR1 SGHVS and CDR2 FNYEAQ. There are 19 residues in the CDR3. CDR3 region: CASSLALLSTSGRADERFF. The CDR3 nucleotides read TGTGCCAGCAGCTTAGCCTTACTCTCAACTAGCGGGAGGGCCGATGAGCGGTTCTTC.